This T cell receptor (beta chain) was identified in a study of blood T cell repertoires in COVID-19. At the level of the study: Sample material is recorded as cDNA or gDNA derived from T cells, B-cell-depleted T cells, or PBMCs.

CDR1 is LNHDA, CDR2 SQIVND, per germline (reference sequence). The V and J ends lost 5 bases and 2 bases, in that order; junction bases with no gene match: 2. The CDR3 contains 14 residues. The protocol was immunoSEQ multiplex PCR, while the TCRdb copy is restricted to in-frame clones and leaves out a portion. The data contain 230,000 or so clones, less than 90% of them seen just once; the ten biggest clones take up roughly 2.8%. Material: PBMCs or T cells enriched from blood (not recorded which). The source is a woman aged 25 to 39 who had recovered from COVID-19. The rearrangement joins TRBV19 to TRBJ2-7; 11 bases fit TRBD2. In DNA, the CDR3 is TGTGCCAGTAGTTTTAGCGGGGGGGCCTACGAGCAGTACTTC. Translating it yields CASSFSGGAYEQYF.